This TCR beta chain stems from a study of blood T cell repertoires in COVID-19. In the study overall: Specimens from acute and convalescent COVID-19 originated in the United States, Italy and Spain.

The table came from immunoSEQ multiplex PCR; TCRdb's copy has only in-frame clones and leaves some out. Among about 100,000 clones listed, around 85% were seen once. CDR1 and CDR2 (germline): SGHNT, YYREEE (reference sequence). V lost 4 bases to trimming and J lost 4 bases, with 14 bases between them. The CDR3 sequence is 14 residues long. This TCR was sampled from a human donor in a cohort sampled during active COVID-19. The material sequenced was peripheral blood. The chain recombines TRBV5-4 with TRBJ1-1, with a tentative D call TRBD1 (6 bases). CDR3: CASSKQGPFTEAFF. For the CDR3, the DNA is TGTGCCAGCAGCAAGCAGGGGCCCTTCACTGAAGCTTTCTTT.